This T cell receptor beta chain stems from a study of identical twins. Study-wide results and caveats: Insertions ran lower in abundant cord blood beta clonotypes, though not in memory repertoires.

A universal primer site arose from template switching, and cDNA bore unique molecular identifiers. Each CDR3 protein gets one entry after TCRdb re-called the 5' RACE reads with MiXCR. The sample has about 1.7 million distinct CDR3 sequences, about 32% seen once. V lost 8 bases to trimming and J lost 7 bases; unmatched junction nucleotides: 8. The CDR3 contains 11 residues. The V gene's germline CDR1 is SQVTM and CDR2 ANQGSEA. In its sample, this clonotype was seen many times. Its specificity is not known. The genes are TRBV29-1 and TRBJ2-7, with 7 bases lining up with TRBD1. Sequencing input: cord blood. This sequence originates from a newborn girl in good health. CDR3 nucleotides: TGCAGCATTAAAACAGGGGAGGAGCAGTACTTC. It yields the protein CSIKTGEEQYF.